This is a list of T cell receptor beta chains from one sample in a study of blood T cells in healthy people across ages. Using its own MiXCR run on the 5' RACE reads, TCRdb lists one record per CDR3 protein. This sample has about 800,000 distinct CDR3 sequences; 20% to 25% occur once, and the top ten carry under 4.5%. The sample also formed part of further work on T cells of mothers and their children.

The sequenced material came from blood. All receptors derive from a boy between 10 and 17 years old in good health. Each CDR3 is given with its conserved first and last residue. The order of the fields is CDR3 DNA, CDR3 protein, clone size, V gene, D gene, J gene. A D gene is named only where the DNA matches it firmly. Size is stated for part of the rows, as once, few or many counts, or as a class when the clone is expanded.

TGTGCCATCAGTGGGGAGAGCGAGCAGTACTTC CAISGESEQYF few TRBV10-3 . TRBJ2-7
TGTGCCACCAGTGATTCTCGGGCCGGAAAGCACCAAGAGACCCAGTACTTC CATSDSRAGKHQETQYF few TRBV24-1 . TRBJ2-5
TGTGCCTGTGAGCGGGGGGGAACTTACAATGAGCAGTTCTTC CACERGGTYNEQFF few TRBV30 TRBD2 TRBJ2-1
TGTGCCAGCAGTCCCTCCGGACAGGGGTTTGCCGGGGAGCTGTTTTTT CASSPSGQGFAGELFF . TRBV6-5 TRBD1 TRBJ2-2
TGTGCCACCAGCGATAACTACGAGCAGTACTTC CATSDNYEQYF few TRBV15 . TRBJ2-7
TGTGCCACCGGATTTTGGGCCGACAATGAGCAGTTCTTC CATGFWADNEQFF . TRBV11-2 . TRBJ2-1
TGTGCCAGCAGCTTAGACTTTGGTCGACTGGTGACTGAAGCTTTCTTT CASSLDFGRLVTEAFF few TRBV11-1 . TRBJ1-1
TGCGCCAGCAGCCGCGGGGCGAGCGGGGGCAGAGAGACCCAGTACTTC CASSRGASGGRETQYF . TRBV4-3 TRBD2 TRBJ2-5
TGCGCCAGCAGCCCGGGGACAGTCCTAGGGAATGAGCAGTTCTTC CASSPGTVLGNEQFF few TRBV5-1 TRBD1 TRBJ2-1
TGCAGTGCTAGCGGTCAGAGCTATGGCTACACCTTC CSASGQSYGYTF many TRBV20-1 . TRBJ1-2
TGTGCCAGCAGCCAAGGGACATCCAGGCCGAACTATGGCTACACCTTC CASSQGTSRPNYGYTF . TRBV3-1 . TRBJ1-2
TGTGCCAGCAGTTTATATCCCGGGACAGGGGCTTACGAGCAGTACTTC CASSLYPGTGAYEQYF . TRBV27 TRBD1 TRBJ2-7
TGTGCCAGCAGCTCAATCGGGGGGTATGAGGATGGCTACACCTTC CASSSIGGYEDGYTF . TRBV7-2 . TRBJ1-2
TGTGCCAGCAGAGAGACAGGGGTCAACATTCGGTACTTC CASRETGVNIRYF . TRBV12-3/TRBV12-4 TRBD1 TRBJ2-4
TGTGCCAGCAGCCAAGAATTTAGCAAGAGCTCCTACAATGAGCAGTTCTTC CASSQEFSKSSYNEQFF many TRBV4-2 . TRBJ2-1
TGTGCCACAGCGGAATACAATGAGCAGTTCTTC CATAEYNEQFF . TRBV6-5 . TRBJ2-1
TGTGCCAGCAGCTTAGATCAGGGAGGACAGGACGAAGCTTTCTTT CASSLDQGGQDEAFF few TRBV7-2 TRBD1 TRBJ1-1
TGCGCCAGCAGCCAAGATGGGCAGGGGAGAAACTACGAGCAGTACTTC CASSQDGQGRNYEQYF . TRBV4-3 . TRBJ2-7
TGTGCCAGCAGCTCCGGGACAAGCTCCTATAATTCACCCCTCCACTTT CASSSGTSSYNSPLHF . TRBV9 . TRBJ1-6
TGCAGCGTTGAAGGCCTTTGGGACAGCAACACAGATACGCAGTATTTT CSVEGLWDSNTDTQYF few TRBV29-1 TRBD1 TRBJ2-3
TGTGCCAGCAGTTTATCCGGGACAGGCAACTCCTACGAGCAGTACTTC CASSLSGTGNSYEQYF few TRBV28 TRBD1 TRBJ2-7
TGCGCCAGCGCTCGGACTGGAAACAATGAGCAGTTCTTC CASARTGNNEQFF . TRBV5-1 . TRBJ2-1
TGCAGTGCTAGAGGGACTAGCGGGATTCCCGAGCAGTACTTC CSARGTSGIPEQYF . TRBV20-1 TRBD2 TRBJ2-7
TGTGCCACCAGCACCGGGGCCCTAAGACCTTATGGCTACACCTTC CATSTGALRPYGYTF . TRBV15 . TRBJ1-2
TGTGCCAGCAGTTACCCAGGGACAGCCCCGGGACGGCAGTTCTTC CASSYPGTAPGRQFF . TRBV6-5 TRBD1 TRBJ2-1
TGCGCCAGCAGCCAACCCTCCTACGAGCAGTACTTC CASSQPSYEQYF . TRBV4-3 . TRBJ2-7
TGTGCCAGCAGGCCTCGGGTGAGCTCCTACGAGCAGTACTTC CASRPRVSSYEQYF few TRBV7-2 . TRBJ2-7
TGTGCCAGCATCGAGGGGCAGTCACTAACAGATACGCAGTATTTT CASIEGQSLTDTQYF few TRBV7-2 . TRBJ2-3